This T cell receptor (beta chain) is drawn from a study of response to subunit inactivated influenza vaccine (dated 2018 in TCRdb). Some background on the complete study: The study used deep quantitative T cell receptor repertoire profiling to track responses to a trivalent subunit inactivated influenza vaccine. What the research found in general, with its limitations: The authors suggested that each seasonal influenza vaccination may recruit only a limited number of new T cells.

CDR1 and CDR2, per the germline V gene, are KGHSH and LQKENI. V is cut back by 0 bases and J by 0 bases, with 5 bases in the junction unmatched. Including the terminal cysteine and phenylalanine, the CDR3 comprises 18 residues. The only DNA kept is the CDR3, 54 bases in frame from the first base. Library preparation was by RT-PCR. The reads were generated on an Illumina HiSeq 2500. TCRdb redid the processing of the public reads, applying fastp at Q25 and MiXCR, and retained in-frame beta chains. Each CDR3 protein appears once, grouped with its most common genes and DNA. This sample gives about 620,000 distinct CDR3 sequences in total; about 10% of them show up just once. The top ten constitute 10% to 13% of the sample. As regards this clonotype: Which antigen it targets is not known. No quality values exist for individual bases; no much larger clone is one base distant.

The chain links TRBV18 with TRBJ2-6, with 7 bases in between that match TRBD1. The clonotype was recovered from a man aged 45-65 years who received an inactivated influenza vaccine. Donor details come from another sample of the same person, matched by shared clones. Sequencing used PBMCs from blood, obtained on the day of vaccination. CDR3 sequence: CASSPPPGTVSGANVLTF. The DNA sequence reads TGTGCCAGCTCACCACCGCCCGGGACAGTCTCTGGGGCCAACGTCCTGACTTTC.